This T cell receptor (beta chain) is drawn from a study of shared clonotypes between healthy human individuals. In the study overall: CD4 naive and memory got three plates each, CD8 naive two, CD8 memory one.

Those who donated, Caucasian adults without exception, all lived in Nashville, Tennessee. Sorted subsets were amplified in replicate PCRs using 200 ng DNA, around 30,000 T cell genomes. Sequenced by immunoSEQ multiplex PCR; TCRdb stores in-frame clones only, minus some. The table shows 850,000 to 1,200,000 clones, with approximately 72% occurring only once. The length of the CDR3 is 13 residues. Germline V CDR1 and CDR2: SGHRS, YFSETQ. Trimming removed 4 bases from V and 0 bases from J, with 7 bases in between. The table lists this clone with a few counts. Sequencing was performed on memory CD4+ T cells sorted from blood. As to subset: CD45RA-negative fraction. The chain links TRBV5-1 to TRBJ2-5; unclear D gene. The sequence derives from a man aged 18 to 29 in good health. DNA of the CDR3: TGCGCCAGCAGCCTCGAGTACCAAGAGACCCAGTACTTC. As protein: CASSLEYQETQYF.